The present entry profiles one T cell receptor beta chain with its context. The antigen remains undetermined. There are 14 residues in the CDR3. After removal of 6 bases from V and 6 bases from J, the junction contained 8 bases not matched to a gene. Germline V CDR1 and CDR2: ENHRY, SYGVKD. Amplification used 60 Vbeta primers and 13 Jbeta primers. Using immunoSEQ multiplex PCR, the repertoire was profiled, and TCRdb retains in-frame clones only, with some absent. The sample has 100,000 to 150,000 clones, about 72% seen once. These data are taken from a study of cytomegalovirus exposure and HLA in healthy donors. Study conclusions and caveats: Diagnosis of cytomegalovirus status made by the classifier reportedly showed high specificity and sensitivity. A later analysis revealed that TCR association rates differed between HLA loci, peaking at DRB1 and bottoming out at HLA-C.

The sequenced sample consisted of PBMCs. The sequence came from a man aged 50 to 59 in good health and CMV-seropositive. The gene calls are TRBV10-3 and TRBJ2-7; 10 nucleotides line up with TRBD1. This chain's CDR3 is CAIRTGTGDGEQYF. DNA of the CDR3: TGTGCCATCAGGACCGGGACAGGGGACGGCGAGCAGTACTTC.